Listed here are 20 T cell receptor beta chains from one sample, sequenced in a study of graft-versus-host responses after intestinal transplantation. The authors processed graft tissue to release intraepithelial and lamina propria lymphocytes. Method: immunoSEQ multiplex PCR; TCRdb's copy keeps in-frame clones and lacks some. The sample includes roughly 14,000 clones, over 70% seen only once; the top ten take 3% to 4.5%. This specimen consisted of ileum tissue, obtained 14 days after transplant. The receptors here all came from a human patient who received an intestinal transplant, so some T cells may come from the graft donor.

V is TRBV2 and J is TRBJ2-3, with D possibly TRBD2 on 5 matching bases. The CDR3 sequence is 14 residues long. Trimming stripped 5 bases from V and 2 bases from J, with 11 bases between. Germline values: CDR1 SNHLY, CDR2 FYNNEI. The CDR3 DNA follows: TGTGCCAGCAGTTCGGACTTACCCACAGATACGCAGTATTTT. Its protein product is CASSSDLPTDTQYF.

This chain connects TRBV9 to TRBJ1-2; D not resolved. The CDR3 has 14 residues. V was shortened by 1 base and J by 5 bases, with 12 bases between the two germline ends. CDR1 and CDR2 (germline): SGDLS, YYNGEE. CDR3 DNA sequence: TGTGCCAGCAGCGTATGGGATTCCCCGTATGGCTACACCTTC. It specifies CASSVWDSPYGYTF.

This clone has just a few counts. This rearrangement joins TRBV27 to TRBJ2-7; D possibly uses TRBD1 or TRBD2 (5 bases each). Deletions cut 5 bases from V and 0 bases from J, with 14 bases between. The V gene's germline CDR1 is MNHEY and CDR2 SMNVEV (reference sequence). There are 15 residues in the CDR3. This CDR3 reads CASSPGPAHSYEQYF. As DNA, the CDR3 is TGTGCCAGCAGTCCGGGACCGGCGCACTCCTACGAGCAGTACTTC.

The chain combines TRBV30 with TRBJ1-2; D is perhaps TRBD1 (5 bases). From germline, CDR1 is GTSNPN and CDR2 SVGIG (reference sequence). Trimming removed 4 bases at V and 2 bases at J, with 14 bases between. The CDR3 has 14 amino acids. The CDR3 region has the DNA TGTGCCTGGACAGCAGGTGGGGGGAACTATGGCTACACCTTC. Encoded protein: CAWTAGGGNYGYTF.

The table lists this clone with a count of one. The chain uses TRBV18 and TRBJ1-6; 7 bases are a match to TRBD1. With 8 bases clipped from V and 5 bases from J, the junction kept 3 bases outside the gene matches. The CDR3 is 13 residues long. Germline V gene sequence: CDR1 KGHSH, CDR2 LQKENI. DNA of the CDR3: TGTGCCAGCACTGGGACAGATAATTCACCCCTCCACTTT. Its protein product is CASTGTDNSPLHF.

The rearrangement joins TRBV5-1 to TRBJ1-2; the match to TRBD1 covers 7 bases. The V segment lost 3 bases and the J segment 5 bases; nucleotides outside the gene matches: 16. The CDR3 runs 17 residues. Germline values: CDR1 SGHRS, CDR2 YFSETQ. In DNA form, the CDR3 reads TGCGCCAGCAGCTGGGATCCCGGACAGGTTGGAGGGTATGGCTACACCTTC. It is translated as CASSWDPGQVGGYGYTF.

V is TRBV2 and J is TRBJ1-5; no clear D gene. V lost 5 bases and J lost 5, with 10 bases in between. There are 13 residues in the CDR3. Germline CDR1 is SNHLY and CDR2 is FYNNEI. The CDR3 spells CASSLQRYQPQHF. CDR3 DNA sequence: TGTGCCAGCAGTCTACAGAGATATCAGCCCCAGCATTTT.

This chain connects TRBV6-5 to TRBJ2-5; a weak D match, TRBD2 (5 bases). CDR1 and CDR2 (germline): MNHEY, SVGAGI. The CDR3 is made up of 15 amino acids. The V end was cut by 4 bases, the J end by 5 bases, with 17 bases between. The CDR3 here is CASSLDGLERETQYF. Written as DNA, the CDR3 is TGTGCCAGCAGTTTAGACGGGCTGGAGCGGGAGACCCAGTACTTC.

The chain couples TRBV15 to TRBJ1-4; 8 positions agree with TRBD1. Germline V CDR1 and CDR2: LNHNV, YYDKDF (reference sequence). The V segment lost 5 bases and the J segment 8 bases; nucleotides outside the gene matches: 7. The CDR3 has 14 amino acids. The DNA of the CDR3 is TGTGCCACCAGCCGGGACAGGAGGGGCGAAAAACTGTTTTTT. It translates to CATSRDRRGEKLFF.

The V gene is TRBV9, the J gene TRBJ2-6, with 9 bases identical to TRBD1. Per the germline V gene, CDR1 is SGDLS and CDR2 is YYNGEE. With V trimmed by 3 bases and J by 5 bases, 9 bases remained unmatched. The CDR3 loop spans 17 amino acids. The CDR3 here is CASSARTGDGRANVLTF. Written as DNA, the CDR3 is TGTGCCAGCAGCGCCAGGACAGGGGATGGGAGGGCCAACGTCCTGACTTTC.

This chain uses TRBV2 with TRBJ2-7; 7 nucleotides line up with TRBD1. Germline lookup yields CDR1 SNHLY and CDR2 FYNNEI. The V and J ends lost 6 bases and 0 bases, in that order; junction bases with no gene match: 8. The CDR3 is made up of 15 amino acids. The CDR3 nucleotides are TGTGCCAGCAGGGTAGACAGGGAGACCTCCTACGAGCAGTACTTC. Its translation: CASRVDRETSYEQYF.

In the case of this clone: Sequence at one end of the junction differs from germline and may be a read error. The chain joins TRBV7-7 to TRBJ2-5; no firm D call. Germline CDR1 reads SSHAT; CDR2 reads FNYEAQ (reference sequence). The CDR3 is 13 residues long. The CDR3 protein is CASSSGYAETQYF. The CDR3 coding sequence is TGTGCTAGCAGCTCAGGCTATGCGGAGACCCAGTACTTC. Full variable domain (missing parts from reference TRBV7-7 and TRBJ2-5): GAGVSQSPRYKVTKRGQDVTLRCDPISSHATLYWYQQALGQGPEFLTYFNYEAQPDKSGLPSDRFSAERPEGSISTLTIQRTEQRDSAMYRCASSSGYAETQYFGPGTRLLVL.

The CDR3 here is CASSFSGFSYEQYF. The CDR3 DNA reads as TGTGCCAGCAGCTTTAGCGGGTTTTCCTACGAGCAGTACTTC. The rearrangement uses TRBV5-6 and TRBJ2-5; 7 positions match TRBD2. The DNA matches TRBJ2-7 better at its end, which makes the J call doubtful. Germline CDR1 is SGHDT and CDR2 is YYEEEE. The CDR3 has 14 residues.

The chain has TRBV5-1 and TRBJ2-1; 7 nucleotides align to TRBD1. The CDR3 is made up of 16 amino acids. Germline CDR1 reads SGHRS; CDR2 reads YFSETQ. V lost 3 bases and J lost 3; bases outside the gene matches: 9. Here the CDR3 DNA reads TGCGCCAGCAGCTCGTTACCGACAGGGAGCTACAATGAGCAGTTCTTC. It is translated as CASSSLPTGSYNEQFF.

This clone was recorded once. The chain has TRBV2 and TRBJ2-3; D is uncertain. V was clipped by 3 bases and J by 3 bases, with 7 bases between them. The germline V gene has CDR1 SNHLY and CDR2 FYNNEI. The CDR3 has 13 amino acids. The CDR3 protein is CASSEQRTDTQYF. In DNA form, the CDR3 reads TGTGCCAGCAGTGAGCAGCGTACAGATACGCAGTATTTT.

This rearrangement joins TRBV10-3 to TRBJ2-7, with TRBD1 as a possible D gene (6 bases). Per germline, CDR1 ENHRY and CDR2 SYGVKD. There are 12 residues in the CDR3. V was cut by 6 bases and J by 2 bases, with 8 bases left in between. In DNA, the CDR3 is TGTGCCATCAGCGGGACAACCTACGAGCAGTACTTC. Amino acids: CAISGTTYEQYF.

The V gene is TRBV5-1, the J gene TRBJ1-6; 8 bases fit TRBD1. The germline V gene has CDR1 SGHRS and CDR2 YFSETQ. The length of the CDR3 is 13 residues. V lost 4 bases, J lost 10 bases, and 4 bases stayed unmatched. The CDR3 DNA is TGCGCCAGCAGCCTTGACAGGGGCTCACCCCTCCACTTT. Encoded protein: CASSLDRGSPLHF.

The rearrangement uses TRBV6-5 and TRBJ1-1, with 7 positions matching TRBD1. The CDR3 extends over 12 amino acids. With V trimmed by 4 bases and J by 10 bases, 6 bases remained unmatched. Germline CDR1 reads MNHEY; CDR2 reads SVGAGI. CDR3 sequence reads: CASSSLRQGAFF. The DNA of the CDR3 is TGTGCCAGCAGTTCCCTTCGACAGGGAGCTTTCTTT.

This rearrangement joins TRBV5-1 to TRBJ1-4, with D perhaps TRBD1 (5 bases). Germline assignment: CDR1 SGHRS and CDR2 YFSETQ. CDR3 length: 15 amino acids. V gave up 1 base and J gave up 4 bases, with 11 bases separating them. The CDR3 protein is CASSLPDSVNEKLFF. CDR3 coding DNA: TGCGCCAGCAGCTTGCCTGACAGTGTTAATGAAAAACTGTTTTTT. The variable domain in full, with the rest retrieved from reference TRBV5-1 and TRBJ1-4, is KAGVTQTPRYLIKTRGQQVTLSCSPISGHRSVSWYQQTPGQGLQFLFEYFSETQRNKGNFPGRFSGRQFSNSRSEMNVSTLELGDSALYLCASSLPDSVNEKLFFGSGTQLSVL.

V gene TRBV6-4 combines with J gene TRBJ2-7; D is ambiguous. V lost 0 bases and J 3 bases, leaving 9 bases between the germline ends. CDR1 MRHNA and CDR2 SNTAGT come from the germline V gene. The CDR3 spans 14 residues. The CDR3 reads CASSDSTRDYEQYF. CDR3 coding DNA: TGTGCCAGCAGTGACTCGACAAGGGACTACGAGCAGTACTTC.